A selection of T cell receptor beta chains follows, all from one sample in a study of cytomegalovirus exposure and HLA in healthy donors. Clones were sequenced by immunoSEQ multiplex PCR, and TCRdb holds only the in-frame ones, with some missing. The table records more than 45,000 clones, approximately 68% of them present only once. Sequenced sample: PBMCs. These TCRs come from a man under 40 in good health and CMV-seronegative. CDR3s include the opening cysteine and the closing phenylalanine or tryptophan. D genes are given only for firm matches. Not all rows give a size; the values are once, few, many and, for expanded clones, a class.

DNA: TGTGCCAGCAGTGGACGGGGATCAACTAATGAAAAACTGTTTTTT
CDR3: CASSGRGSTNEKLFF
D: .
V: TRBV6-1
size: few
J: TRBJ1-4

DNA: TGTGCCAGCAGCTCAGGACTAGCGGGAGGACCTGGTGAGCAGTTCTTC
CDR3: CASSSGLAGGPGEQFF
D: TRBD2
V: TRBV7-9
size: .
J: TRBJ2-1

DNA: TGTGCCAGCAGTGATCCCACCCGGGCCAGGGGGAACATTCAGTACTTC
CDR3: CASSDPTRARGNIQYF
D: TRBD1
V: TRBV25-1
size: few
J: TRBJ2-4

DNA: TGCGCCAGCAGCTTTGGTGGGACAGGGGTTGGAAACACCATATATTTT
CDR3: CASSFGGTGVGNTIYF
D: TRBD1
V: TRBV5-1
size: .
J: TRBJ1-3

DNA: TGTGCCAGCAATAGACAGGTTCTGAACACTGAAGCTTTCTTT
CDR3: CASNRQVLNTEAFF
D: .
V: TRBV6-6
size: .
J: TRBJ1-1

DNA: TGTGCCAGCACTTCTAGCGGACCCTACGAGCAGTACTTC
CDR3: CASTSSGPYEQYF
D: TRBD2
V: TRBV6-8
size: few
J: TRBJ2-7

DNA: TGCGCCAGCAGCTACAACAGGGTCTCGTCCGGGGCTTTCTTT
CDR3: CASSYNRVSSGAFF
D: .
V: TRBV5-1
size: .
J: TRBJ1-1

DNA: TGCGCCAGCAGCCCACTTGGCGGGAGTTACAATGAGCAGTTCTTC
CDR3: CASSPLGGSYNEQFF
D: TRBD2
V: TRBV10-1
size: .
J: TRBJ2-1

DNA: TGTGCCAGCATGGGGCTTTGGACTAATGAAAAACTGTTTTTT
CDR3: CASMGLWTNEKLFF
D: .
V: TRBV2
size: .
J: TRBJ1-4

DNA: TGTGCCAGCAGTTTAAAGACTAGCGGCACAGATACGCAGTATTTT
CDR3: CASSLKTSGTDTQYF
D: TRBD2
V: TRBV27
size: .
J: TRBJ2-3

DNA: TGCGCCAGCAGTCAATCAGTCACACCACGGGACAGGGGGTCAACTGGGGCCAACGTCCTGACTTTC
CDR3: CASSQSVTPRDRGSTGANVLTF
D: TRBD1
V: TRBV23-1
size: few
J: TRBJ2-6

DNA: TGTGCCAGCACCCTGGGAGGGACTAACTATGGCTACACCTTC
CDR3: CASTLGGTNYGYTF
D: .
V: TRBV6-1
size: .
J: TRBJ1-2

DNA: TGTGCCAGCAAAGACCTAGCGGGAGCGTACAATGAGCAGTTCTTC
CDR3: CASKDLAGAYNEQFF
D: TRBD2
V: TRBV2
size: .
J: TRBJ2-1

DNA: TGTGCCAGCAGCCGAGTTGGCAGGGGCTTAAGCACAGATACGCAGTATTTT
CDR3: CASSRVGRGLSTDTQYF
D: .
V: TRBV14
size: .
J: TRBJ2-3

DNA: TGTGCCAGCAGGGGGGACAGCATTAACACTGAAGCTTTCTTT
CDR3: CASRGDSINTEAFF
D: TRBD1
V: TRBV5-4
size: .
J: TRBJ1-1

DNA: TGCGCCAGCAGCCAAGACCCGACAGGGTCCCGTGATTCACCCCTCCACTTT
CDR3: CASSQDPTGSRDSPLHF
D: TRBD1
V: TRBV4-1
size: .
J: TRBJ1-6

DNA: TGTGCCAGCAGTAATACAGGGGGGGATGAAAAACTGTTTTTT
CDR3: CASSNTGGDEKLFF
D: TRBD1
V: TRBV5-4
size: few
J: TRBJ1-4

DNA: TGCGCCAGCAGGGACAGGGTCTCCTACGAGCAGTACTTC
CDR3: CASRDRVSYEQYF
D: TRBD1
V: TRBV23-1
size: .
J: TRBJ2-7

DNA: TGTGCTAGTGGTTGGGAGTCGGGCGATCAGCCCCAGCATTTT
CDR3: CASGWESGDQPQHF
D: .
V: TRBV12-5
size: .
J: TRBJ1-5

DNA: TGTGCCAGCAGCTTAAGGTCTAGCGGGAGAGACGGGGAGCTGTTTTTT
CDR3: CASSLRSSGRDGELFF
D: TRBD2
V: TRBV7-6
size: few
J: TRBJ2-2

DNA: TGTGCCAGCAGCCCCAACCGGCCGACAGGGAATCTCCCCAATGAGCAGTTCTTC
CDR3: CASSPNRPTGNLPNEQFF
D: TRBD1
V: TRBV7-6
size: .
J: TRBJ2-1

DNA: TGTGCTAGTGGAACCGGGACAGGGTCCTACGAGCAGTACTTC
CDR3: CASGTGTGSYEQYF
D: TRBD1
V: TRBV12-5
size: .
J: TRBJ2-7

DNA: TGTGCCACCAGCAGAGCCCCGGTCCGAGGCACTGAAGCTTTCTTT
CDR3: CATSRAPVRGTEAFF
D: .
V: TRBV15
size: .
J: TRBJ1-1

DNA: TGTGCCAGCAGTTTACTAATAGCGGGGGGAGATACGCAGTATTTT
CDR3: CASSLLIAGGDTQYF
D: TRBD2
V: TRBV27
size: .
J: TRBJ2-3

DNA: TGCGCCAGCAGCTTGCAAGGGACAGGGGGCTCCGGGGAGCTGTTTTTT
CDR3: CASSLQGTGGSGELFF
D: TRBD1
V: TRBV5-1
size: .
J: TRBJ2-2

DNA: TGTGCCAGCAGCCCCGGAACCGGGAGGGCCCTCTACAATGAGCAGTTCTTC
CDR3: CASSPGTGRALYNEQFF
D: TRBD2
V: TRBV11-2
size: once
J: TRBJ2-1

DNA: TGTGCCAGCAGCTACAGGGAGGGGACCTCCTACGAGCAGTACTTC
CDR3: CASSYREGTSYEQYF
D: .
V: TRBV6-1
size: .
J: TRBJ2-7

DNA: TGTGCCAGTAGTACCAGGGTAGTTGTCACTGAAGCTTTCTTT
CDR3: CASSTRVVVTEAFF
D: .
V: TRBV19
size: .
J: TRBJ1-1

DNA: TGTGCCAGCAGTGACGGACAGGGGGCGGATACGCAGTATTTT
CDR3: CASSDGQGADTQYF
D: TRBD1
V: TRBV6-4
size: .
J: TRBJ2-3

DNA: TGTGCCAGCAGGGGAGTTGTGGGTCAGCCCCAGCATTTT
CDR3: CASRGVVGQPQHF
D: .
V: TRBV6-5
size: .
J: TRBJ1-5

DNA: TGTGCCACCAGCAGAGAAATAGCGGGAGGAAACACTGAGCAGTTCTTC
CDR3: CATSREIAGGNTEQFF
D: TRBD2
V: TRBV15
size: .
J: TRBJ2-1

DNA: TGTGCCTGGAGTCAATCCTCTGGGGCCAACGTCCTGACTTTC
CDR3: CAWSQSSGANVLTF
D: .
V: TRBV30
size: .
J: TRBJ2-6

DNA: TGTGCCAGCAGCCCCCACCCCTGGGGGGCGGGAGGAATTGAGCAGTTCTTC
CDR3: CASSPHPWGAGGIEQFF
D: TRBD2
V: TRBV7-6
size: once
J: TRBJ2-1

DNA: TGTGCCAGCGAGGAATGGGGAGGCAACACTGAAGCTTTCTTT
CDR3: CASEEWGGNTEAFF
D: .
V: TRBV25-1
size: .
J: TRBJ1-1

DNA: TGCGCCAGCAGCTTGAGGGGCATAGACTATGGCTACACCTTC
CDR3: CASSLRGIDYGYTF
D: .
V: TRBV5-1
size: .
J: TRBJ1-2

DNA: TGTGCCAGCAGCTTAGAGACAGGGGCCAATCAGCCCCAGCATTTT
CDR3: CASSLETGANQPQHF
D: TRBD1
V: TRBV7-2
size: .
J: TRBJ1-5

DNA: TGTGCCAGCTCACGGGGTATGGGAACCGGGGAGCTGTTTTTT
CDR3: CASSRGMGTGELFF
D: .
V: TRBV11-2
size: .
J: TRBJ2-2

DNA: TGTGCCCAAGTCGGACTAGCTGGGAATGAGCAGTTCTTC
CDR3: CAQVGLAGNEQFF
D: TRBD2
V: TRBV30
size: .
J: TRBJ2-1

DNA: TGTGCCAGCAGTGAACCACCGGACACCGGGGAGCTGTTTTTT
CDR3: CASSEPPDTGELFF
D: .
V: TRBV25-1
size: .
J: TRBJ2-2

DNA: TGTGCCAGCAGTGATAGTGGGGCCAACGTCCTGACTTTC
CDR3: CASSDSGANVLTF
D: .
V: TRBV6-4
size: .
J: TRBJ2-6

DNA: TGTGCCAGCAGCTTGGTGGGGGCCCCTGAAGCTTTCTTT
CDR3: CASSLVGAPEAFF
D: .
V: TRBV5-6
size: medium-sized
J: TRBJ1-1

DNA: TGTGCCAGCAGTAAGGGACTAGAAGCAGAGACCCAGTACTTC
CDR3: CASSKGLEAETQYF
D: TRBD2
V: TRBV6-5
size: .
J: TRBJ2-5

DNA: TGTGCCAGCAGCCCGGGGACACCCGGAGATGAAAAACTGTTTTTT
CDR3: CASSPGTPGDEKLFF
D: .
V: TRBV7-9
size: .
J: TRBJ1-4

DNA: TGTGCCAGCAGACCCCACAGATATAGCAATCAGCCCCAGCATTTT
CDR3: CASRPHRYSNQPQHF
D: .
V: TRBV6-5
size: .
J: TRBJ1-5

DNA: TGTGCCAGCAGTGTCTTATTGCCGCGGGGGGGAAGTAATTCACCCCTCCACTTT
CDR3: CASSVLLPRGGSNSPLHF
D: .
V: TRBV6-1
size: .
J: TRBJ1-6

DNA: TGTGCCAGCAGTGACCCAACGGGAAGGGGGACCTCTGGAAACACCATATATTTT
CDR3: CASSDPTGRGTSGNTIYF
D: .
V: TRBV6-4
size: few
J: TRBJ1-3

DNA: TGTGCCAGCAGCTTAGTGGGGGACTACACAGATACGCAGTATTTT
CDR3: CASSLVGDYTDTQYF
D: TRBD2
V: TRBV7-8
size: .
J: TRBJ2-3

DNA: TGCGCCAGCAGCTTGACAGGGGAGACCCAGTACTTC
CDR3: CASSLTGETQYF
D: .
V: TRBV5-1
size: .
J: TRBJ2-5

DNA: TGTGCCAGCAGCTTAGGAGCTAGCGGGGTTTACGAGCAGTACTTC
CDR3: CASSLGASGVYEQYF
D: TRBD2
V: TRBV11-2
size: .
J: TRBJ2-7

DNA: TGTGCCAGCAGTTACTCTTCAGGGGGAAAACTGTTTTTT
CDR3: CASSYSSGGKLFF
D: TRBD1
V: TRBV6-5
size: .
J: TRBJ1-4

DNA: TGTGCCAGCTCACCACCTTCAGGTGAAAAACTGTTTTTT
CDR3: CASSPPSGEKLFF
D: .
V: TRBV18
size: .
J: TRBJ1-4